This T cell receptor (beta chain) is drawn from a study of OX40 agonist ivuxolimab in advanced cancers. Across the whole study: Roughly two fifths of patients had received prior checkpoint inhibitor therapy.

Assay used: immunoSEQ multiplex PCR; TCRdb lists only in-frame clones, some missing. This sample carries 8,000 to 9,500 clones, about 90% of them seen once, and the ten largest clones take about 4.4%. With 6 bases removed from V and 5 bases from J, the gap between germline ends came to 16 bases. Germline loops: CDR1 SEHNR, CDR2 FQNEAQ (reference sequence). The CDR3 has 14 amino acids. General observations from the study: Circulating CD4+ and CD8+ T cells showed clonal expansion by week 6 at 0.1 to 3.0 mg/kg.

Remarks on this clone: Its antigen remains unknown.

The cohort excluded patients with autoimmune disease history or systemic immunosuppression. Blood was sampled at baseline, cycle 4 day 1, and cycle 7 day 1. V is TRBV7-9 and J is TRBJ2-5; D might be TRBD1 or TRBD2, each matching 5 bases. The source material was CD4+ or CD8+ T cells sorted from blood, sampled in a trial of the OX40 agonist ivuxolimab. This receptor was obtained from an adult with an advanced solid tumor such as melanoma, head and neck, liver or kidney cancer. The chain's CDR3 is CASSSVRDRETQYF. CDR3 DNA sequence: TGTGCCAGCAGTTCCGTTCGGGACCGGGAGACCCAGTACTTC.